This section outlines one T cell receptor (beta chain) sequence together with its context. Its antigen specificity is not known. The input lacks base qualities; no much larger clone sits a single base away. TCRbeta CDR3 regions were amplified from genomic DNA using the immunoSEQ Assay, a bias-controlled multiplex PCR. In the authors' own workflow: The number of nucleated cells in each sample was estimated from the amplification of reference gene primers within the assay. Sequence reads were collapsed and filtered to measure the absolute abundance of every unique TCRbeta CDR3 rearrangement. For each sample, productive Simpson clonality was calculated as the square root of Simpson's diversity index over productive rearrangements. In TCRdb, the immuneACCESS table is reduced to in-frame sequences with V and J assigned. These tables do not hold every clone; where another copy was compared, an unresolved V gene accounts for under half, and the others remain unexplained. The V and J calls and clone size were taken over from that table, and D and trimming were inferred from the DNA. Counted in this sample were approximately 160,000 clones; roughly 87% of them appeared once. 6% to 7.5% of the sample rests with the top ten.

The data are from a study of blood T cell repertoires in COVID-19 (dated by TCRdb to about 2020). Describing the broader study: Samples covering the acute and convalescent phases of COVID-19 were provided by collaborators in the United States, Italy and Spain. The prospective study material was composed of cDNA or gDNA derived from T cells, B-cell-depleted T cells, or PBMCs. Deeply sampled blood TCRbeta repertoires from subjects exposed to, actively infected with, or recovered from COVID-19 were included in the dataset. The repertoires were made available in a free public database intended to serve as a resource for research on the immune response to SARS-CoV-2. Samples came from the ongoing ImmuneRACE study (first 160 participants) plus 1,254 subjects from 6 global collaborators. The sample metadata nearly always contained a de-identified subject ID, COVID-19 status, age in years and sex. HLA class I and class II types, where available, came from metadata supplied by the sample provider rather than from assay-based typing. General findings and caveats noted by the study authors: Clinical and demographic metadata were provided uncurated, with the amount varying by source and participant.

Spanning cysteine to phenylalanine, the CDR3 consists of 15 amino acids. Of the read, only the CDR3 DNA is kept; its 45 bases are in frame from base 1. Germline trimming amounts to 5 bases on V and 6 bases on J, with 8 as the count of junction bases outside the gene matches. Per the germline V gene (reference sequence), MNHEY is the CDR1 and SMNVEV is the CDR2. Enrolling through a virtual design, the prospective study's participants ranged in age from about 18 to 89 years and lived across approximately 25 United States geographic areas. In the prospective study, cohorts were assigned on the basis of participant-reported clinical history obtained from a screening survey and a study questionnaire. Recovered participants in ImmuneRACE Cohort 3 were defined by two consecutive negative NP/OP PCR tests, clearance by a healthcare professional, or resolution of symptoms. Each participant in the prospective study had whole blood, serum and a nasopharyngeal or oropharyngeal swab collected by mobile phlebotomists. Participants in the prospective study had the option to provide additional blood draws and questionnaires over a roughly two-month period. Blood samples from the prospective study were shipped frozen or at room temperature prior to DNA extraction.

The TCR comes from a woman in her 50s who had recovered from COVID-19. Sequencing input: PBMCs or T cells enriched from blood (not recorded which). The rearrangement combines TRBV27 with TRBJ2-2; 8 of the junction bases match TRBD1. The DNA sequence follows: TGTGCCAGCAGTGCCACCGGGACAGGTTCCGGGGAGCTGTTTTTT. The resulting protein is CASSATGTGSGELFF.